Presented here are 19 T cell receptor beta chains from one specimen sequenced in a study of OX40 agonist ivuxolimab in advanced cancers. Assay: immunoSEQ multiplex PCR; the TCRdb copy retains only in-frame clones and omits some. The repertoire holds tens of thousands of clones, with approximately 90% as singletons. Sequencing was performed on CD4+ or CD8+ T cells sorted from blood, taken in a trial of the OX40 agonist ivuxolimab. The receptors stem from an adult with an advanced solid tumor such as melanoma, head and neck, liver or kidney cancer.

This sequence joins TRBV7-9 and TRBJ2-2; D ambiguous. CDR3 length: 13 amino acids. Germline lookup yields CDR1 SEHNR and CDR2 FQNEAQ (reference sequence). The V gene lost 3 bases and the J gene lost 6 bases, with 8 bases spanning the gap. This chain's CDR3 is CASSLPVSGELFF. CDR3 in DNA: TGTGCCAGCAGCTTGCCAGTCTCCGGGGAGCTGTTTTTT.

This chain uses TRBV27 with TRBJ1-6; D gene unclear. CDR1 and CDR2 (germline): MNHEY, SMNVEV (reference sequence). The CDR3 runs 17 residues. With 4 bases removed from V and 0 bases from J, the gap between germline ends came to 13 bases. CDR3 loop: CASSSLAYSSYNSPLHF. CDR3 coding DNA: TGTGCCAGCAGTTCTTTGGCGTACAGCTCCTATAATTCACCCCTCCACTTT.

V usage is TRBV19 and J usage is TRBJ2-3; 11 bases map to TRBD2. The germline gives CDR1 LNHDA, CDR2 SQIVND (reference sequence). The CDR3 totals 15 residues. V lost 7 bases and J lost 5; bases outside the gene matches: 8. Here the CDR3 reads CASIDIAGGEDTQYF. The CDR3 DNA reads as TGTGCCAGTATCGATATAGCGGGAGGGGAAGATACGCAGTATTTT.

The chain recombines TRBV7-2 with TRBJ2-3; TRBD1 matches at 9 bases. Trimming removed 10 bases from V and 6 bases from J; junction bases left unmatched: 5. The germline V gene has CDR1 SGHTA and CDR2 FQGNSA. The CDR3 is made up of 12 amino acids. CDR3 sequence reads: CATQGAGDTQYF. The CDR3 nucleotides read TGTGCCACACAGGGGGCGGGTGATACGCAGTATTTT.

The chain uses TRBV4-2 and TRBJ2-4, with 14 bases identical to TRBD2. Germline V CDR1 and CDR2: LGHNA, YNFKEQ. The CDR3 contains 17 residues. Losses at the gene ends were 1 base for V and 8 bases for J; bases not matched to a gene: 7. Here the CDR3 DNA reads TGTGCCAGCAGCCAAGCTGGGACTAGCGGGAGTAGTCACATTCAGTACTTC. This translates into CASSQAGTSGSSHIQYF.

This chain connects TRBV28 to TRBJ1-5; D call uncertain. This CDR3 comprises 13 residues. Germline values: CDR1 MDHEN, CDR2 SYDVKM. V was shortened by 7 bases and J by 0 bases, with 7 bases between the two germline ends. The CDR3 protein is CASKGFSNQPQHF. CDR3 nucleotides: TGTGCCAGCAAGGGCTTTAGCAATCAGCCCCAGCATTTT. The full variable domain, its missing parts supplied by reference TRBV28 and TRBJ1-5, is DVKVTQSSRYLVKRTGEKVFLECVQDMDHENMFWYRQDPGLGLRLIYFSYDVKMKEKGDIPEGYSVSREKKERFSLILESASTNQTSMYLCASKGFSNQPQHFGDGTRLSIL.

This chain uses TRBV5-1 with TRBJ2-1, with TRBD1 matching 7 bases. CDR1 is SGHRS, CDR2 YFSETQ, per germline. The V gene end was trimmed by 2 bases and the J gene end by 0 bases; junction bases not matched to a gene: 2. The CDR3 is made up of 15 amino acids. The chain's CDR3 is CASSFRDSSYNEQFF. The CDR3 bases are TGCGCCAGCAGCTTTAGGGACAGCTCCTACAATGAGCAGTTCTTC.

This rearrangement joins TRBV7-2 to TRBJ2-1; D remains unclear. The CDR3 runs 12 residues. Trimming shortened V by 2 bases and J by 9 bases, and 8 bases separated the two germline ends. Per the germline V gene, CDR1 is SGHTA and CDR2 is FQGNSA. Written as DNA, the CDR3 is TGTGCCAGCAGCTTAAGACGAGGTGAGCAGTTCTTC. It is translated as CASSLRRGEQFF.

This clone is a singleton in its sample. The CDR3 sequence: CASSLMGGLQNTEAFF. The CDR3 DNA reads TGTGCCAGCAGCTTAATGGGGGGCTTGCAGAACACTGAAGCTTTCTTT. This chain connects TRBV7-3 to TRBJ1-1; a weak D match, TRBD1 (6 bases). The germline gives CDR1 SGHTA, CDR2 FQGTGA. Trimming stripped 1 base from V and 1 base from J, with 13 bases between. This CDR3 comprises 16 residues.

The CDR3 DNA follows: TGTGCCAGCAGTTCTCGAGGGGGCCCCCCCTACGAGCAGTACTTC. Translation gives CASSSRGGPPYEQYF. J is TRBJ2-7 and V is TRBV28; TRBD1 agrees at 7 bases. This CDR3 region has 15 residues. V trimming: 4 bases; J trimming: 2 bases; junction bases outside the gene matches: 8. Germline V gives CDR1 MDHEN, CDR2 SYDVKM.

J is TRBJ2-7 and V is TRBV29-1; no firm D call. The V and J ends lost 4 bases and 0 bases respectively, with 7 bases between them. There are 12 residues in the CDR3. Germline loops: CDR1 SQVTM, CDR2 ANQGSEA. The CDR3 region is CSVVVASYEQYF. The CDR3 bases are TGCAGCGTTGTAGTAGCCTCCTACGAGCAGTACTTC.

The CDR3 DNA is TGTGCCAGCAGCCGGGGGAGGGGTTCACCCCTCCACTTT. This codes for CASSRGRGSPLHF. The chain is built from TRBV7-8 and TRBJ1-6; a possible D gene is TRBD1 (5 bases). The germline V gene has CDR1 SGHVS and CDR2 FQNEAQ. The CDR3 extends over 13 amino acids. V was trimmed by 5 bases and J by 9 bases, leaving 11 bases between them.

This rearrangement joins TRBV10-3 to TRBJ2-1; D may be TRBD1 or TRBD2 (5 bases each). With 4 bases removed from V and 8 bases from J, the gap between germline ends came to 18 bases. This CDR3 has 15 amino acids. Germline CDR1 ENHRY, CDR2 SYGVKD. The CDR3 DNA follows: TGTGCCATCAGTGGTACCGGGACGTTAGGCGATGAGCAGTTCTTC. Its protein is CAISGTGTLGDEQFF.

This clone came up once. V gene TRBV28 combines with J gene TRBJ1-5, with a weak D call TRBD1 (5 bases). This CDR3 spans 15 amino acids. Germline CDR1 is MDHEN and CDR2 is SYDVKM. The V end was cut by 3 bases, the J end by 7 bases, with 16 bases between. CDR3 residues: CASSLVGDGGQPQHF. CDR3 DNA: TGTGCCAGCAGTTTGGTAGGGGATGGGGGGCAGCCCCAGCATTTT.

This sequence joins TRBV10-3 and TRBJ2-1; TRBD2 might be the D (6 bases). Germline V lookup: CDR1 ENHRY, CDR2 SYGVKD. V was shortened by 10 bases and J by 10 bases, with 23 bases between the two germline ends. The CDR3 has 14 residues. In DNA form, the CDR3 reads TGTGCCACGCGCGGTACGACGGGAGACCAAGAGCAGTTCTTC. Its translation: CATRGTTGDQEQFF.

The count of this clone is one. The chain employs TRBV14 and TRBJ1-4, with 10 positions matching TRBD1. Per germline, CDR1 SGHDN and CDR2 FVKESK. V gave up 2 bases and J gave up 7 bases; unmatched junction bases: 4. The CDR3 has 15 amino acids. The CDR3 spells CASSQQTGGREKLFF. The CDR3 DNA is TGTGCCAGCAGCCAACAGACAGGGGGCCGTGAAAAACTGTTTTTT.

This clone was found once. As DNA, the CDR3 is TGCGCCAGCAGCTTCGATGGCTCCCTAGCCATGAACACTGAAGCTTTCTTT. Protein product: CASSFDGSLAMNTEAFF. The chain employs TRBV5-1 and TRBJ1-1; D gene ambiguous. Between the trimmed V and J ends, which lost 2 bases and 0 bases, there was a span of 17 bases. The CDR3 runs 17 residues. CDR1 SGHRS and CDR2 YFSETQ come from the germline V gene.

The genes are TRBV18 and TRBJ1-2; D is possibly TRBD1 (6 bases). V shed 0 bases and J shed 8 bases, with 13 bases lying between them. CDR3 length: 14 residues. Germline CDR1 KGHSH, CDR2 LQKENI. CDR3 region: CASSPPGQLRGYTF. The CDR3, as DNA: TGTGCCAGCTCACCACCGGGACAACTGAGGGGCTACACCTTC.

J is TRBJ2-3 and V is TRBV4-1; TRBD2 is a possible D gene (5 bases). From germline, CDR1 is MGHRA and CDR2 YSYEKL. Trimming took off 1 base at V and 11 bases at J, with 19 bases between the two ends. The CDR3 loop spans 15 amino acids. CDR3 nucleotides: TGCGCCAGCAGCCAAGTACTAGTTATTCCCAGCAAGCAGTATTTT. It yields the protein CASSQVLVIPSKQYF.